Following are 10 T cell receptor beta chains from one sample sequenced in a study of blood T cells in healthy people across ages. Then a second PCR, running about 6 to 11 cycles, was carried out with a sample-barcoded 5' primer and a J-beta primer mix. TCRdb re-analysed the 5' RACE reads in MiXCR, keeping a single row per CDR3 protein. The profile covers about a million distinct CDR3 sequences, with under 50% appearing a single time and roughly 12% taken by the ten largest. Sequences were obtained from blood. The origin of the receptors is a man aged 30-40 years in good health.

This clonotype came up a few times. The chain joins TRBV4-3 to TRBJ2-5; TRBD2 is a possible D gene (5 bases). The CDR3 covers 15 residues. The V and J ends lost 4 bases and 0 bases respectively, with 12 bases between them. The V gene's germline CDR1 is LGHNA and CDR2 YSLEER. CDR3 region: CASSPTPGDQETQYF. Written as DNA, the CDR3 is TGCGCCAGCAGCCCGACCCCCGGGGACCAAGAGACCCAGTACTTC.

The chain combines TRBV28 with TRBJ1-3; 8 bases line up with TRBD1. The CDR3 contains 17 residues. In germline, CDR1 is MDHEN, CDR2 SYDVKM. V shed 6 bases, J shed 3 bases, and the junction held 13 bases outside the gene matches. The CDR3 loop reads CASSLAPDRVIGNTIYF. The CDR3 DNA sequence: TGTGCCAGCAGCCTGGCCCCGGACAGGGTGATTGGAAACACCATATATTTT. The entire variable domain, with the rest obtained from reference TRBV28 and TRBJ1-3, is as follows: DVKVTQSSRYLVKRTGEKVFLECVQDMDHENMFWYRQDPGLGLRLIYFSYDVKMKEKGDIPEGYSVSREKKERFSLILESASTNQTSMYLCASSLAPDRVIGNTIYFGEGSWLTVV.

The chain couples TRBV6-5 to TRBJ2-7; D is undetermined. With 7 bases removed from V and 4 bases from J, the gap between germline ends came to 17 bases. The CDR3 consists of 14 residues. The germline gives CDR1 MNHEY, CDR2 SVGAGI. CDR3 DNA sequence: TGTGCCAGCAAAGACGGTTCTCCTGGTTACGAGCAGTACTTC. Translating it yields CASKDGSPGYEQYF.

This clonotype was counted many times. This chain links TRBV12-3 or TRBV12-4 with TRBJ2-5; perhaps TRBD2 as D (6 bases). V was pared by 2 bases and J by 5 bases, with 12 bases between. This CDR3 spans 14 amino acids. CDR3 in DNA: TGTGCCAGCAGTTTAAGTGGGGGGTTGGAGACCCAGTACTTC. Protein sequence: CASSLSGGLETQYF.

CDR3 bases: TGTGCCTGGAGGACAGGCAACTCCTACGAGCAGTACTTC. Its translation: CAWRTGNSYEQYF. This chain links TRBV7-9 with TRBJ2-7, with TRBD1 matching over 7 bases. CDR1 is SEHNR, CDR2 FQNEAQ, per germline (reference sequence). The CDR3 is 13 residues long. The J segment lost 0 bases and the V segment lost 11 bases, leaving 7 bases of the junction unmatched.

The chain uses TRBV7-2 and TRBJ2-3, with D possibly matching TRBD2 (6 bases). With 4 bases removed from V and 0 bases from J, the gap between germline ends came to 11 bases. In germline, CDR1 is SGHTA, CDR2 FQGNSA. The CDR3 totals 15 residues. This CDR3 is CASSWGGVSTDTQYF. CDR3 DNA: TGTGCCAGCAGCTGGGGCGGGGTTAGCACAGATACGCAGTATTTT.

This clonotype was picked up a small number of times. V is TRBV4-2 and J is TRBJ1-2; D call uncertain. V was shortened by 0 bases and J by 0 bases, with 11 bases between the two germline ends. CDR1 and CDR2 from the germline V gene are LGHNA and YNFKEQ. The CDR3 spans 16 residues. DNA for the CDR3: TGTGCCAGCAGCCAAGATATCGACAAGACTAACTATGGCTACACCTTC. This translates into CASSQDIDKTNYGYTF.

The V gene is TRBV9, the J gene TRBJ2-7; possible D gene TRBD2, 5 bases. The CDR3 is made up of 13 amino acids. The germline V and J ends were trimmed by 3 bases and 2 bases, with 9 bases remaining between them. The germline gives CDR1 SGDLS, CDR2 YYNGEE. This CDR3 reads CASSAGDPYEQYF. The CDR3 DNA reads TGTGCCAGCAGCGCCGGGGATCCCTACGAGCAGTACTTC. The entire variable domain, with the rest obtained from reference TRBV9 and TRBJ2-7, is as follows: DSGVTQTPKHLITATGQRVTLRCSPRSGDLSVYWYQQSLDQGLQFLIQYYNGEERAKGNILERFSAQQFPDLHSELNLSSLELGDSALYFCASSAGDPYEQYFGPGTRLTVT.

The gene calls are TRBV24-1 and TRBJ1-6, with 7 bases matching TRBD1. Germline V lookup: CDR1 KGHDR, CDR2 SFDVKD. The CDR3 is 18 amino acids. V trimming: 0 bases; J trimming: 6 bases; junction bases outside the gene matches: 10. The CDR3 loop reads CATSDLTTRDRFNSPLHF. CDR3 DNA: TGTGCCACCAGTGATTTGACGACCCGGGACAGATTTAATTCACCCCTCCACTTT.

V is TRBV7-9 and J is TRBJ2-7; TRBD1 might be the D (6 bases). Germline V gene lookup returns CDR1 SEHNR and CDR2 FQNEAQ (reference sequence). With 6 bases removed from V and 5 bases from J, the gap between germline ends came to 11 bases. The CDR3 is made up of 12 amino acids. CDR3 sequence (DNA): TGTGCCAGCAGACAAACAGGGAACGAGCAGTACTTC. This translates into CASRQTGNEQYF.